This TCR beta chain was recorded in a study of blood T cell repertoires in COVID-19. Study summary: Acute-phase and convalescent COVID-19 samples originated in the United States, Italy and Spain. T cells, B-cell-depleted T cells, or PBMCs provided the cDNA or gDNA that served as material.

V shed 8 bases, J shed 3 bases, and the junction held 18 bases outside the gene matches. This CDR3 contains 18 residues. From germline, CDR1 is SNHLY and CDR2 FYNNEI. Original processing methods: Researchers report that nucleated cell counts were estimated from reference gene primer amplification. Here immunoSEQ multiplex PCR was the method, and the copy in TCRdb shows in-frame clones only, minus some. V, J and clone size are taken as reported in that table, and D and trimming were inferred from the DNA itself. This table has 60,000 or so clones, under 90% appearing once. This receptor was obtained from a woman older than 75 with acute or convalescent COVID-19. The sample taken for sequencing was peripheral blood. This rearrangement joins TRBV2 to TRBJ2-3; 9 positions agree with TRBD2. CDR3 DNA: TGTGCCAGCGGAGAGGGACTAGCCAGGGTCGGGGGAACAGATACGCAGTATTTT. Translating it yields CASGEGLARVGGTDTQYF.